The clone carrying this TCR beta chain has just a few counts. Its antigen is as yet unknown. The sample originates from a study of CD8 T cells in ankylosing spondylitis. Libraries of TCR beta came from quantitative 5'-RACE with molecular barcodes. TCRdb independently ran MiXCR on the 5' RACE reads; one entry per CDR3 protein. This sample yields 350,000 to 450,000 distinct CDR3 sequences, of which 20% are seen a single time; around 12% belongs to the top ten. Study results and limitations: Reports say disease-linked clones showed up significantly more in matched ankylosing spondylitis synovial fluid. Blood of patients with ankylosing spondylitis appeared to be characterized by a TCR beta motif of eight highly homologous variants.

This CDR3 has 13 residues. The receptor was isolated from a male donor with ankylosing spondylitis or in good health (not recorded which). The chain recombines TRBV21-1 with TRBJ2-7. TRBV21-1 is marked as a pseudogene. The specimen was blood, either unsorted or a sorted T cell fraction (not recorded which). The CDR3 region has the DNA TGTGCCAGCAGCAAGGACAGCTCCTACGAGCAGTACTTC. It is translated as CASSKDSSYEQYF.